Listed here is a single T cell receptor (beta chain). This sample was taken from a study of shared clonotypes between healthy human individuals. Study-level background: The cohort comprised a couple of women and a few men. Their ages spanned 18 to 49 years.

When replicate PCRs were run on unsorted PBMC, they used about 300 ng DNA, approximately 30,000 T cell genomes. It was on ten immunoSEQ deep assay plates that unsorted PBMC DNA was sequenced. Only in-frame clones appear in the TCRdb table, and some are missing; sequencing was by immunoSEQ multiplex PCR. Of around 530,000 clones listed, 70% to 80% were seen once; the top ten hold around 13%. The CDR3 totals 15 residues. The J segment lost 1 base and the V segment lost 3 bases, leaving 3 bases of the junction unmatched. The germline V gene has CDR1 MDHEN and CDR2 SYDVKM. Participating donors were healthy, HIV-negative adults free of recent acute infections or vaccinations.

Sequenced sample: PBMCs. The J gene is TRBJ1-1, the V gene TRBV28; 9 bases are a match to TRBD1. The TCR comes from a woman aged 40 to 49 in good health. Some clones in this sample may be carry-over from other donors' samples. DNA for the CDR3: TGTGCCAGCAGTTTTTGGACAGGGGCGAACACTGAAGCTTTCTTT. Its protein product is CASSFWTGANTEAFF.